This TCR beta chain derives from a study of Tregs in tolerant kidney transplant recipients (dated by TCRdb to between 2018 and 2020). Study-wide context: The study used TCRbeta sequencing to identify donor-specific regulatory T cells before combined kidney and bone marrow transplantation, then tracked those cells after transplant. TCRbeta repertoire sequencing was used in a few healthy controls to compare several methods for expanding Tregs specific for an allogeneic donor. General conclusions and limits of the study: Expanding Tregs with activated donor B cells appeared to identify the most biologically relevant and donor-specific TCRbeta repertoire. Because only a small number of patients were included, the study had limitations, and the results will need to be validated in larger populations as well as under other immunosuppression protocols. Biological reproducibility was not directly addressed, though technical replication error appeared minimal.

Regarding this clone: Its antigen is not yet known. Base-call qualities are not available, and no considerably larger clone is one nucleotide away.

For TCRbeta CDR3 sequencing, genomic DNA was extracted from sorted cells using the QIAGEN DNeasy Blood and Tissue Kit. High-throughput TCRbeta CDR3 sequencing was carried out commercially through immunoSEQ, with PCR amplification with bias correction and internal controls included. On the study's bioinformatics: A unique productive TCRbeta sequence was defined by the CDR3 nucleotide sequence when primers matched, and otherwise by the CDR3 amino acid sequence together with the Vbeta and Jbeta genes. As a correction for sorting error, sequences shared between sorted populations at a frequency ratio of 2:1 or less were discarded, and the remaining shared sequences were assigned to the higher population. A sequence was defined as donor-reactive if the sequence was expanded at least 5-fold in CFSE-low cells compared with unstimulated cells and had a frequency of at least 0.01% in CFSE-low cells. Jensen-Shannon divergence, calculated on the top 100 TCRbeta sequences ranked by frequency, was used to quantify repertoire divergence. For samples with multiple sequencing runs, sorting error was corrected separately for each run before the runs were pooled. As stored in TCRdb, this immuneACCESS dataset retains in-frame rearrangements with V and J assigned. A fraction of the clones does not appear; measured against another copy, unresolved V genes explain less than half of the discrepancy, and the remainder lacks a known reason. Clone size and V and J calls were adopted from that table, with D and trimming inferred from the DNA. The sample profile shows more than 95,000 clones; around nine tenths of them were found once. The ten biggest clones cover less than 0.7% of the sample.

Unstimulated Tregs (CD4+CD25+CD127-), CD4+ non-Tregs (CD4+CD25-), CD4 and CD8 cells were FACS-sorted from thawed PBMCs. Healthy control blood was obtained either as purchased buffy coats or from healthy volunteers. Healthy control blood was processed to PBMCs by Ficoll density gradient and cryopreserved, and patient PBMCs were collected before and after transplant. This clonotype was sampled from a human donor in good health. The source material was CD4+ T cells from blood.

The CDR3 reads as follows: CASSRDFGGYEQYF. The DNA sequence follows: TGTGCCAGCAGCAGGGACTTCGGGGGGTACGAGCAGTACTTC. The chain couples TRBV27 to TRBJ2-7, and TRBD2 aligns with 7 junction nucleotides. The CDR3 numbers 14 residues from cysteine through phenylalanine. Only the CDR3 DNA stays, 42 bases, in frame from base 1. V is trimmed back by 6 bases and J by 4 bases, and the junction contains 9 bases that no gene match accounts for. Taken from the germline V gene (reference sequence), the CDR1 and CDR2 loops are MNHEY and SMNVEV.